This T cell receptor beta chain emerged from a study of T cell repertoires in cytomegalovirus infection (dated by TCRdb to the late 2010s). In terms of the full investigation: Donor HLA type was relevant to the analysis, because carriage of CMV infection together with the matching HLA type was indicated by public TCR beta signatures.

Taken from the germline V gene, the CDR1 and CDR2 loops are SGHTA and FQGNSA. From the cysteine through the phenylalanine, the CDR3 covers 14 amino acids. This entry keeps only the CDR3 DNA: 42 bases, framed from base 1. Trimming costs V 5 bases and J 3 bases, and their ends lie 13 bases apart. This clonotype was detected many times. What antigen it recognizes has not been identified. Base-call qualities are not available, and no considerably larger clone is one nucleotide away. The sequencer was an Illumina HiSeq 1500. Through fastp at Q25 and MiXCR, TCRdb rebuilt clones from the public reads, retaining in-frame beta chains. Every distinct CDR3 protein forms one entry, paired with its most common genes and DNA. The sample table records about 300,000 distinct CDR3 sequences; roughly 9.3% of these occur just once. The top ten clonotypes cover approximately 2.3% of the sample. General study outcomes and caveats: Cumulative frequency of public TCR beta family members discriminated carriers of CMV infection plus the relevant HLA type in this cohort and an independent approximately 340-donor cohort. The ex vivo response was dominated by HLA-C-restricted CMV-specific TCR beta clonotypes, and the single most frequent clonotype in two of eight donors was supplied by these HLA-C-restricted clonotypes.

Recombination joined TRBV7-2 with TRBJ1-2; the D gene lacks a confident call. This TCR was sampled from a human donor in good health (CMV status not recorded). Some clones in this sample may be carry-over from other donors' samples. Material: PBMCs. CDR3 region: CASSPGKVDYGYTF. The DNA sequence is given as TGTGCCAGCAGCCCCGGGAAAGTGGACTATGGCTACACCTTC.